This record looks at one TCR beta chain sequence and its context. Using immunoSEQ multiplex PCR, the repertoire was profiled, and TCRdb retains in-frame clones only, with some absent. Of 200,000 to 300,000 clones listed, about 91% were seen once; the top ten hold 5% to 6.5%. The source of the sample is a study of blood T cell repertoires in COVID-19. Trimming cost V 2 bases and J 0 bases, with 7 bases left between them. The CDR3 sequence is 14 residues long. CDR1 is MNHNY, CDR2 SVGAGI, per germline (reference sequence). The V and J genes are TRBV6-6 and TRBJ1-2; D is undetermined. Specimen: peripheral blood. The clonotype was recovered from a young woman with COVID-19, enrolled during active disease. CDR3 protein: CASSYAGANYGYTF. The CDR3 coding sequence is TGTGCCAGCAGTTACGCCGGGGCTAACTATGGCTACACCTTC.